One and the same sample provided the 22 T cell receptor beta chains below, sequenced in a study of blood T cell repertoires in COVID-19. The protocol was immunoSEQ multiplex PCR, while the TCRdb copy is restricted to in-frame clones and leaves out a portion. The table shows roughly 230,000 clones, with roughly 84% occurring only once. Sequencing was performed on PBMCs or T cells enriched from blood (not recorded which). The receptors derive from a woman in her fifties or sixties who had been exposed to COVID-19.

The chain uses TRBV5-4 and TRBJ1-5, with D unclear. Germline V CDR1 and CDR2: SGHNT, YYREEE (reference sequence). There are 13 residues in the CDR3. V lost 2 bases, J lost 2 bases, and 5 bases lay in between. The CDR3 loop is CASSFGGNQPQHF. The DNA for the CDR3 is TGTGCCAGCAGCTTCGGGGGCAATCAGCCCCAGCATTTT.

The rearrangement joins TRBV10-3 to TRBJ2-3; TRBD2 matches at 14 bases. CDR3 length: 17 amino acids. Germline-derived CDR1 and CDR2 are ENHRY and SYGVKD. With V trimmed by 4 bases and J by 3 bases, 6 bases remained unmatched. The CDR3 DNA follows: TGTGCCATCAGTGTGACTAGCGGGGGGGCTGGGACAGATACGCAGTATTTT. It encodes CAISVTSGGAGTDTQYF.

The chain carries TRBV7-2 and TRBJ2-7; D remains unclear. Germline V gene sequence: CDR1 SGHTA, CDR2 FQGNSA. CDR3 size: 10 residues. The V end was cut by 1 base, the J end by 11 bases, with 6 bases between. For the CDR3, the DNA is TGTGCCAGCAGCTTAGAGTGCGAGTACTTC. Amino acids: CASSLECEYF.

This rearrangement joins TRBV30 to TRBJ2-1, with 10 bases matching TRBD2. CDR3 length: 15 residues. The V gene end was trimmed by 1 base and the J gene end by 9 bases; junction bases not matched to a gene: 9. Germline V gene lookup returns CDR1 GTSNPN and CDR2 SVGIG (reference sequence). CDR3: CAWSAIAGGVGEQFF. The CDR3 coding sequence is TGTGCCTGGAGTGCGATAGCGGGGGGCGTTGGTGAGCAGTTCTTC.

This chain joins TRBV6-6 and TRBJ1-1; TRBD1 is a possible D gene (5 bases). V was cut by 6 bases and J by 2 bases, with 19 bases left in between. The CDR3 totals 16 residues. Germline lookup yields CDR1 MNHNY and CDR2 SVGAGI (reference sequence). The CDR3 DNA follows: TGTGCCAGCAGCTCTCGCCTAGGAGGGGTAAACACTGAAGCTTTCTTT. It codes for CASSSRLGGVNTEAFF.

The chain links TRBV18 to TRBJ1-2; D perhaps matches TRBD1 (5 bases). The CDR3 is 16 residues long. V was shortened by 4 bases and J by 8 bases, with 23 bases between the two germline ends. Germline lookup yields CDR1 KGHSH and CDR2 LQKENI. The CDR3 here is CASSQVRGVQERGYTF. Here the CDR3 DNA reads TGTGCCAGCTCACAAGTTAGAGGAGTACAGGAGAGGGGCTACACCTTC.

This clone has a handful of counts. This chain joins TRBV18 and TRBJ1-4; D is perhaps TRBD1 (6 bases). Trimming stripped 3 bases from V and 8 bases from J, with 10 bases between. The CDR3 consists of 13 residues. The germline V gene has CDR1 KGHSH and CDR2 LQKENI. The CDR3 region has the DNA TGTGCCAGCTCACCGAACAGGGACGAAAAACTGTTTTTT. Amino acid sequence: CASSPNRDEKLFF. Based on the CDR3 plus reference TRBV18 and TRBJ1-4, the full variable domain is NAGVMQNPRHLVRRRGQEARLRCSPMKGHSHVYWYRQLPEEGLKFMVYLQKENIIDESGMPKERFSAEFPKEGPSILRIQQVVRGDSAAYFCASSPNRDEKLFFGSGTQLSVL.

This clone was detected only a few times. The genes are TRBV4-3 and TRBJ2-2; weak D call: TRBD2 (7 bases). This CDR3 has 16 amino acids. In germline, CDR1 is LGHNA, CDR2 YSLEER. Between the trimmed V and J ends, which lost 5 bases and 3 bases, there was a span of 16 bases. CDR3 amino acids: CASSISRGADTGELFF. Written as DNA, the CDR3 is TGCGCCAGCAGCATCTCACGGGGGGCCGACACCGGGGAGCTGTTTTTT.

The chain couples TRBV28 to TRBJ2-1, with TRBD2 identical over 7 bases. Per the germline V gene, CDR1 is MDHEN and CDR2 is SYDVKM. The CDR3 has 15 amino acids. V lost 3 bases and J lost 7; bases outside the gene matches: 9. In nucleotides, the CDR3 is TGTGCCAGCAGTTTTCAGGGAGGGACCGGGAATGAGCAGTTCTTC. Its translation is CASSFQGGTGNEQFF.

The V call is TRBV3-1 (or the pseudogene TRBV3-2), the J call TRBJ2-5, with 9 positions matching TRBD2. CDR1 and CDR2 from the germline V gene are LGHDT and YNNKEL (reference sequence). J was trimmed by 5 bases and V by 2 bases; bases with no gene match: 6. The CDR3 extends over 15 amino acids. CDR3 bases: TGTGCCAGCAGCCAACGGCGCGGGGGGGTGGAGACCCAGTACTTC. As protein: CASSQRRGGVETQYF.

This chain connects TRBV7-9 to TRBJ2-3; D call uncertain. The CDR3 is made up of 16 amino acids. Germline values: CDR1 SEHNR, CDR2 FQNEAQ (reference sequence). Trimming took 1 base from V and 0 from J, leaving 11 bases between them. The CDR3 sequence is CASSLVRFSSTDTQYF. The CDR3 DNA reads as TGTGCCAGCAGCTTAGTGCGGTTCTCTAGCACAGATACGCAGTATTTT.

V is TRBV18 and J is TRBJ1-1, with a weak D call TRBD1 (6 bases). The V end lost 2 bases, the J end lost 2 bases, and 12 bases lay between the germline ends. CDR3 size: 15 residues. Germline CDR1 KGHSH, CDR2 LQKENI. In DNA, the CDR3 is TGTGCCAGCTCACCAACAGGGAGGGTTAACACTGAAGCTTTCTTT. Protein: CASSPTGRVNTEAFF.

V and J are TRBV7-8 and TRBJ2-1; 8 bases are shared with TRBD2. Germline values: CDR1 SGHVS, CDR2 FQNEAQ. The CDR3 is made up of 15 amino acids. The J segment lost 7 bases and the V segment lost 3 bases, leaving 8 bases of the junction unmatched. CDR3 region: CASSFLAGVPNEQFF. The CDR3 bases are TGTGCCAGCAGCTTTCTAGCGGGCGTCCCGAATGAGCAGTTCTTC.

V is TRBV24-1 and J is TRBJ2-3, with a possible D match to TRBD1 (6 bases). Germline CDR1 and CDR2: KGHDR and SFDVKD. The CDR3 is made up of 13 amino acids. V lost 3 bases, J lost 8 bases, and 11 bases lay in between. The CDR3: CATSDGPGVTQYF. CDR3 DNA: TGTGCCACCAGTGATGGTCCAGGGGTTACGCAGTATTTT.

V is TRBV15 and J is TRBJ2-3, with D possibly being TRBD1 (6 bases). The CDR3 runs 15 residues. V lost 5 bases, J lost 2 bases, and 14 bases lay in between. In germline, CDR1 is LNHNV, CDR2 YYDKDF (reference sequence). The CDR3 spells CATSGPGDTTDTQYF. The CDR3 region has the DNA TGTGCCACCAGCGGACCAGGGGACACCACAGATACGCAGTATTTT.

The genes are TRBV19 and TRBJ1-1; no definite D call. The V end lost 5 bases, the J end lost 3 bases, and 10 bases lay between the germline ends. This CDR3 spans 13 amino acids. From germline, CDR1 is LNHDA and CDR2 SQIVND (reference sequence). CDR3 in DNA: TGTGCCAGTAGTTCCGGGGTGGACACTGAAGCTTTCTTT. Its protein is CASSSGVDTEAFF.

The rearrangement joins TRBV6-5 to TRBJ1-2; TRBD1 aligns across 7 bases. V trimming: 7 bases; J trimming: 5 bases; junction bases outside the gene matches: 7. The germline V gene encodes CDR1 MNHEY and CDR2 SVGAGI. The CDR3 sequence is 13 residues long. The CDR3 loop is CASTADRAYGYTF. CDR3 DNA sequence: TGTGCCAGCACCGCCGACAGGGCTTATGGCTACACCTTC.

The chain combines TRBV27 with TRBJ2-7, with D perhaps matching TRBD1 (6 bases). CDR1 MNHEY and CDR2 SMNVEV come from the germline V gene (reference sequence). Trimming cost V 4 bases and J 3 bases, with 16 bases left between them. This CDR3 has 15 amino acids. The CDR3 DNA is TGTGCCAGCAGTTCCCACCTGGACAGCTACTACGAGCAGTACTTC. Translation gives CASSSHLDSYYEQYF.

This chain joins TRBV10-3 and TRBJ2-3, with 7 bases aligning to TRBD1. V trimming: 11 bases; J trimming: 3 bases; junction bases outside the gene matches: 8. Germline CDR1 ENHRY, CDR2 SYGVKD. CDR3 length equals 13 residues. The CDR3 sequence is CALRDSSTDTQYF. The CDR3 DNA reads as TGTGCCTTACGGGACAGCAGTACAGATACGCAGTATTTT.

This clone was seen once. This chain connects TRBV4-1 to TRBJ1-5; 7 bases map to TRBD1. With V trimmed by 0 bases and J by 7 bases, 6 bases remained unmatched. The CDR3 covers 15 residues. From germline, CDR1 is MGHRA and CDR2 YSYEKL. Here the CDR3 reads CASSQDATGSQPQHF. For the CDR3, the DNA is TGCGCCAGCAGCCAAGATGCGACAGGGTCACAGCCCCAGCATTTT.

The rearrangement joins TRBV4-1 to TRBJ2-5, with 10 bases identical to TRBD2. V trimming: 2 bases; J trimming: 4 bases; junction bases outside the gene matches: 7. The CDR3 length is 16 residues. In germline, CDR1 is MGHRA, CDR2 YSYEKL. The CDR3 spells CASSQLGGLASETQYF. The CDR3, as DNA: TGCGCCAGCAGCCAACTAGGGGGACTAGCGTCAGAGACCCAGTACTTC.

The chain combines TRBV19 with TRBJ1-1, with a weak D call TRBD1 (5 bases). Germline V gives CDR1 LNHDA, CDR2 SQIVND (reference sequence). The CDR3 runs to 15 residues. The V gene lost 7 bases and the J gene lost 1 base, with 16 bases spanning the gap. CDR3 in DNA: TGTGCCAGTATCCGGGGGTTCCCGGAGAACACTGAAGCTTTCTTT. Protein sequence: CASIRGFPENTEAFF.